What follows are 18 T cell receptor beta chains derived from one specimen sequenced in a study of OX40 agonist ivuxolimab in advanced cancers. The receptor library was made with the immunoSEQ multiplex PCR assay. In TCRdb, the immuneACCESS table is reduced to in-frame sequences with V and J assigned. These tables do not hold every clone; where another copy was compared, an unresolved V gene accounts for under half, and the others remain unexplained. This sample lists 75,000 to 90,000 clones; more than 90% were detected once. 0.55% to 0.75% of the sample comes from the top ten. The material sequenced was CD4+ or CD8+ T cells sorted from blood, taken in a trial of the OX40 agonist ivuxolimab. The origin of the receptors is an adult with an advanced solid tumor such as melanoma, head and neck, liver or kidney cancer.

The chain combines TRBV19 with TRBJ1-2, with 8 positions matching TRBD1. The CDR3 contains 14 residues. With 3 bases clipped from V and 4 bases from J, the junction kept 4 bases outside the gene matches. Germline lookup yields CDR1 LNHDA and CDR2 SQIVND (reference sequence). CDR3 sequence: CASSILDRAYGYTF. The CDR3 DNA sequence: TGTGCCAGTAGTATCCTGGACAGGGCCTATGGCTACACCTTC.

In its sample, this clone was seen once. This rearrangement joins TRBV6-5 to TRBJ2-7; 9 nucleotides align to TRBD2. In germline, CDR1 is MNHEY, CDR2 SVGAGI. The CDR3 runs 14 residues. Losses at the gene ends were 0 bases for V and 4 bases for J; bases not matched to a gene: 1. The CDR3 loop is CASSYSTSGYEQYF. The CDR3 DNA reads as TGTGCCAGCAGTTACTCGACTAGCGGTTACGAGCAGTACTTC.

The chain is built from TRBV29-1 and TRBJ2-3; D remains unclear. Germline V gene lookup returns CDR1 SQVTM and CDR2 ANQGSEA. V lost 4 bases and J lost 5, with 4 bases in between. The CDR3 length is 10 residues. The CDR3, as DNA: TGCAGCGTTGCGCAAGATACGCAGTATTTT. This encodes CSVAQDTQYF.

The chain recombines TRBV4-1 with TRBJ1-1, with TRBD1 matching over 9 bases. The junction had 7 bases not matched to a gene; V was cut back by 3 bases and J by 5 bases. Looked up from germline, CDR1 is MGHRA and CDR2 is YSYEKL. The CDR3 contains 15 residues. The CDR3 DNA follows: TGCGCCAGCAGCCACCCGGACAGGGGAGGAACTGAAGCTTTCTTT. As protein: CASSHPDRGGTEAFF.

The genes are TRBV6-5 and TRBJ2-7; 9 nucleotides agree with TRBD1. Germline CDR1 reads MNHEY; CDR2 reads SVGAGI. The V and J ends lost 6 bases and 2 bases, in that order; junction bases with no gene match: 8. This CDR3 comprises 15 residues. The CDR3 DNA reads TGTGCCAGCAGCGGTAAAACAGGGGGCACCTACGAGCAGTACTTC. Its translation is CASSGKTGGTYEQYF.

The rearrangement links TRBV6-5 to TRBJ1-3; no firm D call. V dropped 5 bases and J dropped 0 bases, with 8 bases sitting between them. Germline V gene lookup returns CDR1 MNHEY and CDR2 SVGAGI. The CDR3 runs 14 residues. The CDR3 loop is CASSPPGSGNTIYF. The DNA of the CDR3 is TGTGCCAGCAGTCCCCCGGGCTCTGGAAACACCATATATTTT.

CDR3 loop: CASRDRGANSPLHF. Here the CDR3 DNA reads TGTGCCAGCAGAGACAGGGGGGCAAATTCACCCCTCCACTTT. The chain uses TRBV6-6 and TRBJ1-6; 9 nucleotides match TRBD1. The CDR3 contains 14 residues. V lost 6 bases to trimming and J lost 7 bases; unmatched junction nucleotides: 4. Germline V gene lookup returns CDR1 MNHNY and CDR2 SVGAGI (reference sequence).

The rearrangement links TRBV5-4 to TRBJ1-2; possibly TRBD1 for D (6 bases). CDR1 SGHNT and CDR2 YYREEE come from the germline V gene (reference sequence). V lost 2 bases and J lost 8, with 13 bases in between. The CDR3 is made up of 13 amino acids. The CDR3 DNA follows: TGTGCCAGCAGCTTTACAGGGAGTATCGGCTACACCTTC. It codes for CASSFTGSIGYTF.

The genes are TRBV9 and TRBJ2-1; D is unresolved. V shed 4 bases and J shed 5 bases, with 16 bases lying between them. The CDR3 is 15 amino acids. CDR1 is SGDLS, CDR2 YYNGEE, per germline. CDR3 residues: CASSPIGTLHNEQFF. In DNA, the CDR3 is TGTGCCAGCAGCCCAATAGGAACCCTGCACAATGAGCAGTTCTTC.

The chain couples TRBV6-5 to TRBJ2-3; TRBD2 agrees at 8 bases. V lost 10 bases to trimming and J lost 1 base; unmatched junction nucleotides: 4. The length of the CDR3 is 13 residues. Looked up from germline, CDR1 is MNHEY and CDR2 is SVGAGI. In nucleotides, the CDR3 is TGTGCCACGGGAGGGTTGGGCACAGATACGCAGTATTTT. Amino acids: CATGGLGTDTQYF.

The chain is built from TRBV7-2 and TRBJ2-7; the D gene is possibly TRBD1 (6 bases). The germline V and J ends were trimmed by 6 bases and 3 bases, with 18 bases remaining between them. The CDR3 spans 15 residues. Germline CDR1 reads SGHTA; CDR2 reads FQGNSA. CDR3 residues: CASRPNRAIDYEQYF. The DNA for the CDR3 is TGTGCCAGCAGACCTAACAGGGCGATCGACTACGAGCAGTACTTC.

This chain joins TRBV4-1 and TRBJ2-7; 11 bases are a match to TRBD2. The V gene's germline CDR1 is MGHRA and CDR2 YSYEKL. CDR3 length: 15 residues. V shed 3 bases and J 3 bases; nucleotides not matched to a gene: 4. The DNA for the CDR3 is TGCGCCAGCAGCCAGTTAGCGGGGGGGATCTACGAGCAGTACTTC. As protein: CASSQLAGGIYEQYF.

This clone came up once. The rearrangement links TRBV10-3 to TRBJ2-2; 8 bases agree with TRBD1. Per the germline V gene, CDR1 is ENHRY and CDR2 is SYGVKD. J gave up 3 bases and V 10 bases, and 10 bases lay outside the gene matches. The CDR3 spans 15 residues. The CDR3 protein is CATAVSGGYTGELFF. In DNA form, the CDR3 reads TGTGCCACGGCGGTTTCAGGGGGCTACACCGGGGAGCTGTTTTTT.

This clone was observed a few times. The chain uses TRBV10-3 and TRBJ2-3; possible D gene TRBD2, 5 bases. Looked up from germline, CDR1 is ENHRY and CDR2 is SYGVKD. The CDR3 has 14 amino acids. Between the trimmed V and J ends, which lost 3 bases and 2 bases, there was a span of 9 bases. The CDR3 sequence: CAISDYGNTDTQYF. As DNA, the CDR3 is TGTGCCATCAGTGATTACGGGAACACAGATACGCAGTATTTT.

The chain has TRBV10-3 and TRBJ2-7, with 10 bases identical to TRBD1. The germline V gene encodes CDR1 ENHRY and CDR2 SYGVKD. The J segment lost 4 bases and the V segment lost 8 bases, leaving 5 bases of the junction unmatched. This CDR3 comprises 13 residues. CDR3 coding DNA: TGTGCCATCGGTACGGGACAGGGGTACGAGCAGTACTTC. It is translated as CAIGTGQGYEQYF.

The rearrangement uses TRBV7-9 and TRBJ2-1; D call uncertain. The germline V gene has CDR1 SEHNR and CDR2 FQNEAQ (reference sequence). V shed 3 bases and J shed 9 bases, with 12 bases lying between them. There are 13 residues in the CDR3. The CDR3 sequence: CASSLARRSEQFF. In nucleotides, the CDR3 is TGTGCCAGCAGCTTGGCTAGAAGATCTGAGCAGTTCTTC.

Worth noting for this clone: A junction end diverges from the germline sequence, so it may reflect a read error. The chain is built from TRBV6-1 and TRBJ2-7; TRBD2 matches 10 bases. Germline values: CDR1 MNHNS, CDR2 SASEGT. This CDR3 comprises 14 residues. CDR3 amino acids: CASSALAGVYGQYF. The CDR3 nucleotides are TGTGCCAGCAGTGCTCTAGCGGGGGTGTACGGGCAGTACTTC.

V gene TRBV5-1 combines with J gene TRBJ2-7; TRBD1 agrees at 8 bases. The junction had 4 bases not matched to a gene; V was cut back by 3 bases and J by 2 bases. The germline gives CDR1 SGHRS, CDR2 YFSETQ. The CDR3 spans 14 residues. The CDR3 region is CASSYGQGTYEQYF. CDR3 nucleotides: TGCGCCAGCAGCTATGGACAGGGAACCTACGAGCAGTACTTC. Combining the CDR3 with reference TRBV5-1 and TRBJ2-7 gives the whole variable domain KAGVTQTPRYLIKTRGQQVTLSCSPISGHRSVSWYQQTPGQGLQFLFEYFSETQRNKGNFPGRFSGRQFSNSRSEMNVSTLELGDSALYLCASSYGQGTYEQYFGPGTRLTVT.